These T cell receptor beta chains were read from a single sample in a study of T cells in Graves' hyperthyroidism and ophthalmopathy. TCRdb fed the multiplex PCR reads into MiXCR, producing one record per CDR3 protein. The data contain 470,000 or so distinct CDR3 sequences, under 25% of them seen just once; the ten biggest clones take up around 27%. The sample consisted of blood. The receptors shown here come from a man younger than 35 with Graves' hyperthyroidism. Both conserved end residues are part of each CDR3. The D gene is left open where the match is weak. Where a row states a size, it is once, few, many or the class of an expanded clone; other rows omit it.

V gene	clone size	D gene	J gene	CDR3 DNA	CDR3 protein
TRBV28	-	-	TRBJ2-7	TGTGCCACCCATGGGGTCTGGGGGACTGCGGGTCACGAGCAGTACTTC	CATHGVWGTAGHEQYF
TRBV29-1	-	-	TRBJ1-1	TGCAGCGTCCGCTCGGGGGGGAACACTGAAGCTTTCTTT	CSVRSGGNTEAFF
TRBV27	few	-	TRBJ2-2	TGTGCCAGCAGTTTATATTTTTATAGCGGGGAGCTGTTTTTT	CASSLYFYSGELFF
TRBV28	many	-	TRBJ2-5	TGTGCCAGCAGTTTATCAGGTCGGCCAGGGTCATACTCGGAGACCCAGTACTTC	CASSLSGRPGSYSETQYF
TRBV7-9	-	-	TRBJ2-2	TGTGCCAGCAGCCCTGTAGAAGCCACCGGGGAGCTGTTTTTT	CASSPVEATGELFF
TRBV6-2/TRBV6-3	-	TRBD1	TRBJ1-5	TGTGCCAGCAGCCTCAGGGGGGACAGTTATCAGCCCCAGCATTTT	CASSLRGDSYQPQHF
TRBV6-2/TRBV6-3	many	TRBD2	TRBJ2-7	TGTGCCAGCAGCCGGACTAGCGGCTACGAGCAGTACTTC	CASSRTSGYEQYF
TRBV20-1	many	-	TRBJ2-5	TGCAGTGCTAGTAACTGGCAAGAGACCCAGTACTTC	CSASNWQETQYF
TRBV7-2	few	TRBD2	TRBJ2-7	TGTGCCAGCAGCTTAGGGCGGACTAGCGCCTCCTACGAGCAGTACTTC	CASSLGRTSASYEQYF
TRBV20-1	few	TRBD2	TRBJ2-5	TGCAGTGCACCTACTAGCGGGGGATTTGAGACCAAGTACTTC	CSAPTSGGFETKYF
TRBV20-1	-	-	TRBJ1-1	TGCAGTGCCTTCTCGGGGAATACGAACACTGAAGCTTTCTTT	CSAFSGNTNTEAFF
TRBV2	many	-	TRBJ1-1	TGTGCCACAAACCAGGGATTTTCTGCCACTGAAGCTTTCTTT	CATNQGFSATEAFF
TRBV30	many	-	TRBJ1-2	TGTGCCTGGAGTAGACAACAAGCTAACTATGGCTACACCTTC	CAWSRQQANYGYTF
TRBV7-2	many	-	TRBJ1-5	TGTGCCAGCAGCTTAGCGTTGGGGGGCGTTAGCAATCAGCCCCAGCATTTT	CASSLALGGVSNQPQHF
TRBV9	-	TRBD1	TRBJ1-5	TGTGCCAGCAGCGTAGACGGACAGGGGGATCAGCCCCAGCATTTT	CASSVDGQGDQPQHF
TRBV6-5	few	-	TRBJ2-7	TGTGCCAGCAGTTACTCGATGTATTACGAGCAGTACTTC	CASSYSMYYEQYF
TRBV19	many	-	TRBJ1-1	TGTGCCAGTAGTCACGGATGGACTGAAGCTTTCTTT	CASSHGWTEAFF
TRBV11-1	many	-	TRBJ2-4	TGTGCCAGCAGCTTGGAGCCAGTAGCCAAAAACATTCAGTACTTC	CASSLEPVAKNIQYF
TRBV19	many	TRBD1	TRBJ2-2	TGTGCCAGTAGTCCCCGGACAGGGTTCACCGGGGAGCTGTTTTTT	CASSPRTGFTGELFF
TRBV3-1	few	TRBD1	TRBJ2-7	TGTGCCAGCAGCCTAGGACAGGGCTTTGGCGAGCAGTACTTC	CASSLGQGFGEQYF
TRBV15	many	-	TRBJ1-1	TGTGCCACCAGCAGGGGGGGGGGAGACACTGAAGCTTTCTTT	CATSRGGGDTEAFF
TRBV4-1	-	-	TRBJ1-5	TGCGCCAGCAGCCAAGACCCTGGACCGGGATCCCTTAGCAATCAGCCCCAGCATTTT	CASSQDPGPGSLSNQPQHF
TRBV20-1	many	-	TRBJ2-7	TGCAGTGCTCAAGCGGCCCGCTCCTACGAGCAGTACTTC	CSAQAARSYEQYF
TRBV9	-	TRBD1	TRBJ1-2	TGTGCCAGCAGCTCTACCCGACTGACAGGGGTGGGTAACTATGGCTACACCTTC	CASSSTRLTGVGNYGYTF
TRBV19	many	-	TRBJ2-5	TGTGCCAGTTCGACGGGACTGCAAGAGACCCAGTACTTC	CASSTGLQETQYF
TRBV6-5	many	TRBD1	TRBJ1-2	TGTGCCAGCAGTTTCAGGGGGCGTAACAACTATGGCTACACCTTC	CASSFRGRNNYGYTF
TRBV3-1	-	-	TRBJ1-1	TGTGCCAGCAGCCAAGATTTTGGGGCCGATAACACTGAAGCTTTCTTT	CASSQDFGADNTEAFF
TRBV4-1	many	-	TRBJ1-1	TGCGCCAGCAGCCAGGAAACAGGGAACACTGAAGCTTTCTTT	CASSQETGNTEAFF
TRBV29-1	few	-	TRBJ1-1	TGCAGCGTTGAAGTCGCACTAAACACTGAAGCTTTCTTT	CSVEVALNTEAFF
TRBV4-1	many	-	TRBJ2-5	TGCGCCAGCAGCCAAGATTCCCGAGGATCGGAGACCCAGTACTTC	CASSQDSRGSETQYF
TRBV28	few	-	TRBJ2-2	TGTGCCAGCAGTTTTGTGGGGAACACCGGGGAGCTGTTTTTT	CASSFVGNTGELFF
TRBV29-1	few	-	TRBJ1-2	TGCAGCGAAAAAGTTGGTGGCGGCTACACCTTC	CSEKVGGGYTF
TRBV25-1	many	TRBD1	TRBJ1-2	TGTGCCAGCAGTGATTCCGGACAGGGACTGAGGGGCTACACCTTC	CASSDSGQGLRGYTF
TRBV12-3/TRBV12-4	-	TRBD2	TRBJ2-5	TGTGCCAGCAGTTTGTCTCCGGGGGGGAGGCGAGAGACCCAGTACTTC	CASSLSPGGRRETQYF
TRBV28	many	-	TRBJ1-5	TGTGCCAGCAGTTTCGGCACATCGGGTTCTAATCAGCCCCAGCATTTT	CASSFGTSGSNQPQHF
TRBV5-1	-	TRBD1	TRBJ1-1	TGCGCCAGCTTTCGGACAGGGGGGACTGAAGCTTTCTTT	CASFRTGGTEAFF